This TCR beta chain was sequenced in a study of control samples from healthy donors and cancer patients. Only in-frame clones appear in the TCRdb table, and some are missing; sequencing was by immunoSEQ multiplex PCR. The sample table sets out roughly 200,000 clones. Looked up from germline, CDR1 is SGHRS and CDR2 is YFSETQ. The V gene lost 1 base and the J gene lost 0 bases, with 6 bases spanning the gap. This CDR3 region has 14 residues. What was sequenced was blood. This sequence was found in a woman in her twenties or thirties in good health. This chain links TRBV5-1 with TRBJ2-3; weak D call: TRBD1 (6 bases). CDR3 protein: CASSLTGSTDTQYF. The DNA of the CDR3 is TGCGCCAGCAGCTTGACAGGGAGCACAGATACGCAGTATTTT.